The clone carrying this T cell receptor beta chain has more than one count but fewer than ten. The sample is drawn from a study of identical twins. TCRdb used MiXCR to reprocess the 5' RACE reads, holding one entry per CDR3 protein. The top ten clones hold 7.2% of a sample with hundreds of thousands of distinct CDR3 sequences, more than 9% of them seen once. The CDR3 contains 15 residues. Trimming took 3 bases from V and 4 from J, leaving 14 bases between them. Germline V CDR1 and CDR2: SGDLS, YYNGEE. These same data were also listed under a study on yellow fever vaccine responses in identical twins.

The rearrangement links TRBV9 to TRBJ2-1; D is perhaps TRBD2 (6 bases). The sample was CD8+ T cells sorted from blood. The clonotype comes from a woman younger than 35 in good health. CDR3 nucleotide sequence: TGTGCCAGCAGCGAGGCTGCGGGGCAGTACAATGAGCAGTTCTTC. Amino acids: CASSEAAGQYNEQFF.